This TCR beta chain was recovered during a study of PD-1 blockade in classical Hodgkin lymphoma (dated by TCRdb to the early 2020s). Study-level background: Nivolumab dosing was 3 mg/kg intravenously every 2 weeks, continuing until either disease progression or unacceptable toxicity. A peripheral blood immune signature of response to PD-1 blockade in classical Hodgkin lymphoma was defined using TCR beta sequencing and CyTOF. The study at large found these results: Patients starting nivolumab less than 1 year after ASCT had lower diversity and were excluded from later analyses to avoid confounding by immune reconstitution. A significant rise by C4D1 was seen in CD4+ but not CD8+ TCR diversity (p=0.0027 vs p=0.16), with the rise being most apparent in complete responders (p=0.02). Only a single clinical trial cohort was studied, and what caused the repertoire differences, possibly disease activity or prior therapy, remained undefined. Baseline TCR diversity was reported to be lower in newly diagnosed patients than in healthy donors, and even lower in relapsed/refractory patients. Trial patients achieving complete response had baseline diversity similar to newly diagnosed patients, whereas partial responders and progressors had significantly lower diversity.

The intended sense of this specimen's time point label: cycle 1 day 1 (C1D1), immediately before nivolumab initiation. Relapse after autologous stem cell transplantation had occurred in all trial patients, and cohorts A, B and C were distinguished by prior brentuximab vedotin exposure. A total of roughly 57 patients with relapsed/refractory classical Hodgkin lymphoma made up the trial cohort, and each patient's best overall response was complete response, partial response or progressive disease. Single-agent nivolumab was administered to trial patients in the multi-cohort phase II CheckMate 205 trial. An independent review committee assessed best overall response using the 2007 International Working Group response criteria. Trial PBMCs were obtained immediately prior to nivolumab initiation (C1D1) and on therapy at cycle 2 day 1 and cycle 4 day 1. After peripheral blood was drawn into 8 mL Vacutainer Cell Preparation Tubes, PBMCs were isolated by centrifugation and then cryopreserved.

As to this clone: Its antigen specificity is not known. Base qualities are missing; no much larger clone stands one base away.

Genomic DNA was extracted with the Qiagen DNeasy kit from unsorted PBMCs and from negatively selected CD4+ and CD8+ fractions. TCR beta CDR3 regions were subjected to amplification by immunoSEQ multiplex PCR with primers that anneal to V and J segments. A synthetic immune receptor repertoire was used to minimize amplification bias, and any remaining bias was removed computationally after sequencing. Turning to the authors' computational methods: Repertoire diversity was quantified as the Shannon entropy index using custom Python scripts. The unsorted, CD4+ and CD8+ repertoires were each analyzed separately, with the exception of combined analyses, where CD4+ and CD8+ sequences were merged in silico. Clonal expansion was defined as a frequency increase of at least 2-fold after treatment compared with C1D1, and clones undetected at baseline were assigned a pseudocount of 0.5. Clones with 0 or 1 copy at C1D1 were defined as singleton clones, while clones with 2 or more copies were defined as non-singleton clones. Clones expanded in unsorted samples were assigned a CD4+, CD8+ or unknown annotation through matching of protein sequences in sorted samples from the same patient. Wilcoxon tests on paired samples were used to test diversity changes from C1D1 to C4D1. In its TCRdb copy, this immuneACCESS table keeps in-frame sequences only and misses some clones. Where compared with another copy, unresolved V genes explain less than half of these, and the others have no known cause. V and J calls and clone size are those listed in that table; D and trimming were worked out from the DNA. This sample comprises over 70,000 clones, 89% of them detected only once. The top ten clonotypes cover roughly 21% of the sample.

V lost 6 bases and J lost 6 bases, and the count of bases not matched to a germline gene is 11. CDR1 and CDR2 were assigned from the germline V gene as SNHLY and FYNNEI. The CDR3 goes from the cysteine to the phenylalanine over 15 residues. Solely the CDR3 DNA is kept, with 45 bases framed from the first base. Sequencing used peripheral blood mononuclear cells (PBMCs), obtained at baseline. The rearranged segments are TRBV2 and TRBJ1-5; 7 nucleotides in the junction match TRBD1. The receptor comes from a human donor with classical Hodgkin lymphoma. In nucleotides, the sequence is TGTGCCAGCAGATTAGAAGGGGGCGGCGGTCAGCCCCAGCATTTT. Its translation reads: CASRLEGGGGQPQHF. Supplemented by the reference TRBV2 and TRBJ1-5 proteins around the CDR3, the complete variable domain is EPEVTQTPSHQVTQMGQEVILRCVPISNHLYFYWYRQILGQKVEFLVSFYNNEISEKSEIFDDQFSVERPDGSNFTLKIRSTKLEDSAMYFCASRLEGGGGQPQHFGDGTRLSIL.